This T cell receptor (beta chain) emerged from a study of T cells after posttransplantation cyclophosphamide. General observations from the study: After PTCy, TRB diversity resembled that of CNI/methotrexate controls. TRB overlap between skin or GI tissue T cells and blood was limited.

In this sample, this clone turned up many times. Antigen specificity is unknown. From germline, CDR1 is LNHDA and CDR2 SQIVND (reference sequence). The CDR3 is 16 amino acids. The V end lost 5 bases, the J end lost 2 bases, and 13 bases lay between the germline ends. The related graft donor's blood sample was taken on the day of bone marrow donation. Sequencing used immunoSEQ multiplex PCR; TCRdb keeps in-frame clones, though not all of them. The sample is made up of 25,000 to 30,000 clones, none counted only once. V and J are TRBV19 and TRBJ1-6; D not certain. The sequence came from a woman aged 55-70 years in good health, CMV-negative, and a related stem cell transplant donor. Sequenced material: PBMCs. For the CDR3, the DNA is TGTGCCAGTAGTTCCGGCGGTGGAACCTATAATTCACCCCTCCACTTT. Translated: CASSSGGGTYNSPLHF. Full variable domain (rest looked up from reference TRBV19 and TRBJ1-6): DGGITQSPKYLFRKEGQNVTLSCEQNLNHDAMYWYRQDPGQGLRLIYYSQIVNDFQKGDIAEGYSVSREKKESFPLTVTSAQKNPTAFYLCASSSGGGTYNSPLHFGNGTRLTVT.